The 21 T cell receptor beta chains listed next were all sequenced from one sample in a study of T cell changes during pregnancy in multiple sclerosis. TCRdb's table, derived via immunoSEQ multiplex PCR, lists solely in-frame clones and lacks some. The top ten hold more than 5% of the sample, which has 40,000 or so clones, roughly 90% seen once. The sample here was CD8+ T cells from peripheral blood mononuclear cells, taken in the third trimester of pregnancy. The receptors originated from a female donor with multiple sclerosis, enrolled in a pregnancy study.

The CDR3 bases are TGTGCCAGCAGCACTAGCCGAGGTCCAAGCACAGATACGCAGTATTTT. As protein: CASSTSRGPSTDTQYF. The chain is built from TRBV7-6 and TRBJ2-3; tentatively, D is TRBD2 (6 bases). The CDR3 extends over 16 amino acids. Germline V lookup: CDR1 SGHVS, CDR2 FNYEAQ. The V end was cut by 5 bases, the J end by 0 bases, with 15 bases between.

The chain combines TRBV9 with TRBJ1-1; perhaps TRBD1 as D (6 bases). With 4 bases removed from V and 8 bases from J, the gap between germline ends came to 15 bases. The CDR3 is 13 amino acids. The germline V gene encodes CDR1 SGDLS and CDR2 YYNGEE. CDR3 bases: TGTGCCAGCAGCCCACCCACAGGGAAGGAAGCTTTCTTT. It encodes CASSPPTGKEAFF.

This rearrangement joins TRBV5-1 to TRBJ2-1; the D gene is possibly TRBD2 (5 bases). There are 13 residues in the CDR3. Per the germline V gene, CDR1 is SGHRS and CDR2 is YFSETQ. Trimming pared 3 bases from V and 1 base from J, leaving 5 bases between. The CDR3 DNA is TGCGCCAGCAGCTCGGGGTCCTACAATGAGCAGTTCTTC. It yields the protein CASSSGSYNEQFF.

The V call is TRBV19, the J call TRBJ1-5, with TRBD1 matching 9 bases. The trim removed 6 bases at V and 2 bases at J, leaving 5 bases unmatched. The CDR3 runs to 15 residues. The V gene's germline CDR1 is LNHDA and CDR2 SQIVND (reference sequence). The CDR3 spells CASSLTGGGNQPQHF. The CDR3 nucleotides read TGTGCCAGTAGCCTCACAGGGGGCGGCAATCAGCCCCAGCATTTT.

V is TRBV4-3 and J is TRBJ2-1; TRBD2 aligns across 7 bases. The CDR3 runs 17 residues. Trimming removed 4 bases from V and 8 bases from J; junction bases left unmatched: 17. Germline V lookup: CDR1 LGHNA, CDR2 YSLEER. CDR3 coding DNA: TGCGCCAGCAGCCTCCGGACGGAAGGGCGGGAGATCGATGAGCAGTTCTTC. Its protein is CASSLRTEGREIDEQFF.

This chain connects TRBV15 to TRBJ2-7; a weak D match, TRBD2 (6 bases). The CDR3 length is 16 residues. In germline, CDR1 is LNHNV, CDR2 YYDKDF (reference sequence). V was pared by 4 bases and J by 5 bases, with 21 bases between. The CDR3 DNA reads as TGTGCCACCAGCATGTCCCGGGACTCCCTCGTGAACGAGCAGTACTTC. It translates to CATSMSRDSLVNEQYF. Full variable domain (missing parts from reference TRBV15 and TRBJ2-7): DAMVIQNPRYQVTQFGKPVTLSCSQTLNHNVMYWYQQKSSQAPKLLFHYYDKDFNNEADTPDNFQSRRPNTSFCFLDIRSPGLGDTAMYLCATSMSRDSLVNEQYFGPGTRLTVT.

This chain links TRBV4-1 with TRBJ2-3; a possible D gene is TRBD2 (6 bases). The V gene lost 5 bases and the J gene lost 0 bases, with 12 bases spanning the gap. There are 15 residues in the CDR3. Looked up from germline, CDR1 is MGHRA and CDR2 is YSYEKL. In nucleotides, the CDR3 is TGCGCCAGCAGCGTTTCCGGGACTAGCACAGATACGCAGTATTTT. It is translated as CASSVSGTSTDTQYF.

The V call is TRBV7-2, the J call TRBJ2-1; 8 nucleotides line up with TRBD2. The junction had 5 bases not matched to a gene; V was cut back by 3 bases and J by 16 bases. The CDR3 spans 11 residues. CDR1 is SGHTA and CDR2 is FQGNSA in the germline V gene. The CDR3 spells CASSFSGNLFF. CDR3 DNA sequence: TGTGCCAGCAGCTTTAGCGGGAATCTATTCTTC.

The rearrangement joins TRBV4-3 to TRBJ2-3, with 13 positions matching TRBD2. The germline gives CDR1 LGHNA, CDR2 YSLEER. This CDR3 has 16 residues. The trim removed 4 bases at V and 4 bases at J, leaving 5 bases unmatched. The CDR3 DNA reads TGCGCCAGCAGCCGAGAACTAGCGGGAGGGGCAGATACGCAGTATTTT. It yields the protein CASSRELAGGADTQYF.

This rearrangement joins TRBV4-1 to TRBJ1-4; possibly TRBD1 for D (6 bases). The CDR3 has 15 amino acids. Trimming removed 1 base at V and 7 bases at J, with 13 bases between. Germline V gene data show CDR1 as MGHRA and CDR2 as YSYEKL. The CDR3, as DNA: TGCGCCAGCAGCCAAGGGCAGGGGCGGCCTGAAAAACTGTTTTTT. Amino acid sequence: CASSQGQGRPEKLFF.

The CDR3: CASSLPGQFLNEQFF. CDR3 nucleotide sequence: TGTGCCAGCAGCTTACCGGGACAGTTCTTAAATGAGCAGTTCTTC. This chain uses TRBV7-6 with TRBJ2-1; 7 bases match TRBD1. There are 15 residues in the CDR3. Germline values: CDR1 SGHVS, CDR2 FNYEAQ. The junction had 8 bases not matched to a gene; V was cut back by 2 bases and J by 7 bases.

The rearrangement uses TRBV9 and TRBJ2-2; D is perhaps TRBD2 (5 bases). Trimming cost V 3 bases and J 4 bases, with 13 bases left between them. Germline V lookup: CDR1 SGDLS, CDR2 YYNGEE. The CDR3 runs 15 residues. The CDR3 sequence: CASSAGGSSTGELFF. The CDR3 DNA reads TGTGCCAGCAGCGCTGGAGGTAGCTCCACCGGGGAGCTGTTTTTT.

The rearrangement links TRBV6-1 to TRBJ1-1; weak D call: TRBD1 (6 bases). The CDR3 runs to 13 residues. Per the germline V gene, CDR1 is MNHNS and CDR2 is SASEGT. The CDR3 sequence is CVSGADRLTEAFF. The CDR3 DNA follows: TGTGTTTCAGGAGCGGACAGACTTACTGAAGCTTTCTTT.

The DNA for the CDR3 is TGTGCCAGCAGCGTGGCGACTAGCGGGAGTACGCAGTATTTT. As protein: CASSVATSGSTQYF. The V and J genes are TRBV9 and TRBJ2-3, with 12 nucleotides matching TRBD2. CDR3 length: 14 amino acids. The V and J ends lost 2 bases and 8 bases, in that order; junction bases with no gene match: 3. Germline V gene lookup returns CDR1 SGDLS and CDR2 YYNGEE.

For the CDR3, the DNA is TGTGCCAGCAGCGACTATAAAGGGGACACAGATACGCAGTATTTT. This sequence encodes CASSDYKGDTDTQYF. This rearrangement joins TRBV9 to TRBJ2-3, with a weak D call TRBD1 (5 bases). Germline V lookup: CDR1 SGDLS, CDR2 YYNGEE. V dropped 3 bases and J dropped 2 bases, with 13 bases sitting between them. The CDR3 length is 15 residues. The variable domain in full, with the rest retrieved from reference TRBV9 and TRBJ2-3, is DSGVTQTPKHLITATGQRVTLRCSPRSGDLSVYWYQQSLDQGLQFLIQYYNGEERAKGNILERFSAQQFPDLHSELNLSSLELGDSALYFCASSDYKGDTDTQYFGPGTRLTVL.

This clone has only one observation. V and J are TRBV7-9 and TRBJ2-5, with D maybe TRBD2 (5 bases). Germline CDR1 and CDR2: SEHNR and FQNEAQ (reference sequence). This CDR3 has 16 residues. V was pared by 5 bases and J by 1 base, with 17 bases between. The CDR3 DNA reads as TGTGCCAGCAGCACCGGCAGGTCAGCGGCCCAAGAGACCCAGTACTTC. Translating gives CASSTGRSAAQETQYF.

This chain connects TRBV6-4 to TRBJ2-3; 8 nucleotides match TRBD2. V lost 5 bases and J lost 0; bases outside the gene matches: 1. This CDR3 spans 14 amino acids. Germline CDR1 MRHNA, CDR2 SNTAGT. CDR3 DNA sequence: TGTGCCAGCAGTCGGGGGGGCAGCACAGATACGCAGTATTTT. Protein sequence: CASSRGGSTDTQYF.

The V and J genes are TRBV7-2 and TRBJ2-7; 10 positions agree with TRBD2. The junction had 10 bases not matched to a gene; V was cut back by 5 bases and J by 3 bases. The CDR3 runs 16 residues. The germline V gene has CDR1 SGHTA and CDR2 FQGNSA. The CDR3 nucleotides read TGTGCCAGCAGCCCGTCCAGCGGGAGGGGTAACTACGAGCAGTACTTC. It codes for CASSPSSGRGNYEQYF.

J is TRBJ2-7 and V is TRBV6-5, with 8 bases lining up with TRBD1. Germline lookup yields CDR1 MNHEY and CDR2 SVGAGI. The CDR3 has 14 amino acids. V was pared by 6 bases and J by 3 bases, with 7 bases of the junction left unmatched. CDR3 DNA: TGTGCCAGCAGGATGTGGACAGGGAGCTACGAGCAGTACTTC. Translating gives CASRMWTGSYEQYF.

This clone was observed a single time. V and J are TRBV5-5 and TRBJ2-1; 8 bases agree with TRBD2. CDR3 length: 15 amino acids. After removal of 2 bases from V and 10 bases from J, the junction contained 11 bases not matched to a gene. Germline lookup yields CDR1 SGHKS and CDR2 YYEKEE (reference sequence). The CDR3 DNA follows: TGTGCCAGCAGCTTAGGATCAGCGGGAGTTAGGGAGCAGTTCTTC. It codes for CASSLGSAGVREQFF.

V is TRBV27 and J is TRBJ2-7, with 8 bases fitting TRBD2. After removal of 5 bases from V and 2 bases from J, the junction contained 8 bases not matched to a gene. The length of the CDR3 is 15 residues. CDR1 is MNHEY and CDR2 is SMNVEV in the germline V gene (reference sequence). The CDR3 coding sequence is TGTGCCAGCAGTCCCATCACGGGAGGGCCCTACGAGCAGTACTTC. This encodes CASSPITGGPYEQYF.